The rows below give T cell receptor beta chains drawn from one sample of a study of OX40 agonist ivuxolimab in advanced cancers. Generated by immunoSEQ multiplex PCR, the TCRdb table keeps only in-frame clones and is missing some. Among 55,000 to 70,000 clones, 65% to 90% were seen once, and the ten largest hold 1.4% to 1.5%. Here the sequenced sample was CD4+ or CD8+ T cells sorted from blood, taken in a trial of the OX40 agonist ivuxolimab. The receptors here all came from an adult with an advanced solid tumor such as melanoma, head and neck, liver or kidney cancer. The CDR3 runs from the conserved cysteine through the conserved F or W. Each record gives: J gene, D gene, V gene, clone size, CDR3 protein, CDR3 DNA. The D gene is left open where the match is weak. Rows may omit the clone size; those that give it use once, few, many or a size class.

TRBJ1-1 | TRBD1 | TRBV6-1 | . | CASSRPGGGGTEAFF | TGTGCCAGCAGTCGCCCAGGGGGGGGAGGCACTGAAGCTTTCTTT
TRBJ1-5 | . | TRBV7-9 | . | CASSLGGGGNQPQHF | TGTGCCAGCAGCTTAGGTGGTGGAGGCAATCAGCCCCAGCATTTT
TRBJ1-6 | TRBD1 | TRBV5-6 | . | CASSLPGGSGNSPLHF | TGTGCCAGCAGCTTGCCAGGGGGCAGTGGTAATTCACCCCTCCACTTT
TRBJ1-1 | . | TRBV6-1 | . | CASSEEVGGGSGTEAFF | TGTGCCAGCAGTGAAGAGGTAGGGGGAGGGTCCGGCACTGAAGCTTTCTTT
TRBJ2-1 | . | TRBV6-5 | few | CASSYSNSGNEQFF | TGTGCCAGCAGTTACTCGAACTCGGGCAATGAGCAGTTCTTC
TRBJ2-4 | . | TRBV7-2 | . | CASSWVRERGNIQYF | TGTGCCAGCAGCTGGGTACGGGAGAGAGGAAACATTCAGTACTTC
TRBJ2-2 | . | TRBV6-5 | . | CASSPGGGRTGELFF | TGTGCCAGCAGCCCCGGAGGGGGGAGGACCGGGGAGCTGTTTTTT
TRBJ2-7 | . | TRBV19 | . | CASSIDSPSSEQYF | TGTGCCAGTAGTATTGATAGCCCTAGCAGCGAGCAGTACTTC
TRBJ2-7 | . | TRBV5-4 | . | CASSSPKGGTYEQYF | TGTGCCAGCAGCTCCCCTAAGGGGGGAACCTACGAGCAGTACTTC
TRBJ2-2 | . | TRBV4-1 | . | CASSHPGVGTRELFF | TGCGCCAGCAGCCATCCAGGGGTGGGCACCAGGGAGCTGTTTTTT
TRBJ2-3 | . | TRBV5-4 | . | CASSLFGNTQYF | TGTGCCAGCAGCTTGTTCGGTAATACGCAGTATTTT
TRBJ2-7 | . | TRBV7-4 | . | CASTSRGGAYEQYF | TGTGCCAGCACCTCAAGGGGGGGTGCCTACGAGCAGTACTTC